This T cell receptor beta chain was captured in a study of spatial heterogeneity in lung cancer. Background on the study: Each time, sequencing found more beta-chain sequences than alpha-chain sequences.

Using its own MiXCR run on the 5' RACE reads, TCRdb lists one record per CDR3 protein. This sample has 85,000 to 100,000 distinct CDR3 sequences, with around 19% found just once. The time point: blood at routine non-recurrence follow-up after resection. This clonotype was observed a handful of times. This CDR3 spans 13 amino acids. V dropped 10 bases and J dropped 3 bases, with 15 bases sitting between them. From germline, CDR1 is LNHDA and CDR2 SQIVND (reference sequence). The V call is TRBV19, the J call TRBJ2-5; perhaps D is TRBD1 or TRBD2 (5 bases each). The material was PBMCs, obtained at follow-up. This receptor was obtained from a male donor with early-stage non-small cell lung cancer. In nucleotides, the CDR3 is TGTGCCACCAGGGCCAGCGGAAAAGAGACCCAGTACTTC. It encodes CATRASGKETQYF.